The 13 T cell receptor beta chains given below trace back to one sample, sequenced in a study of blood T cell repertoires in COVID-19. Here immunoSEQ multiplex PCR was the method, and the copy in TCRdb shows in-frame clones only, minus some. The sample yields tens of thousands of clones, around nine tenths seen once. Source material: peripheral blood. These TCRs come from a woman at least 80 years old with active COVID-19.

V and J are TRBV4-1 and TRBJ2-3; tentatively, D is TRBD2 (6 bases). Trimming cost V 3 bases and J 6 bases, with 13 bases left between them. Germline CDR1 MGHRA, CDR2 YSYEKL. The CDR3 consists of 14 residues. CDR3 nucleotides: TGCGCCAGCAGCCAGCCCGTAGCGGTGGATACGCAGTATTTT. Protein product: CASSQPVAVDTQYF.

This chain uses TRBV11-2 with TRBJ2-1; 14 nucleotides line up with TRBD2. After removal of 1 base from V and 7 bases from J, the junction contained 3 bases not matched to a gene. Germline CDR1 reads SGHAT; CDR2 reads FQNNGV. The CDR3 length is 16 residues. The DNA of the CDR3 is TGTGCCAGCAGCTTAGGACTAGCGGGAGGGCAAAATGAGCAGTTCTTC. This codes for CASSLGLAGGQNEQFF.

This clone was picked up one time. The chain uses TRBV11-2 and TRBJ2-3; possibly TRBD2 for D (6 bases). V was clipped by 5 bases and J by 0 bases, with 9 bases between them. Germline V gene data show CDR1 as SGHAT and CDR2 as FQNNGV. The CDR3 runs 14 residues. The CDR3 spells CASSRAGSTDTQYF. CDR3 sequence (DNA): TGTGCCAGCAGCCGAGCGGGTAGCACAGATACGCAGTATTTT.

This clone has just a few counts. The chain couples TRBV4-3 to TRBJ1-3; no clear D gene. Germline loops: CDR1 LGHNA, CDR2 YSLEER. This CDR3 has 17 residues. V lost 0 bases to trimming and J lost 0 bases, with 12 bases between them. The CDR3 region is CASSQEVTDASGNTIYF. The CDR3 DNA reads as TGCGCCAGCAGCCAAGAAGTAACAGACGCCTCTGGAAACACCATATATTTT.

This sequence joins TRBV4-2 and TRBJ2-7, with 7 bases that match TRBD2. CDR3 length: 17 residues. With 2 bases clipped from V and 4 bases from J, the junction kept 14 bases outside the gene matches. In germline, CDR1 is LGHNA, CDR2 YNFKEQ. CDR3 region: CASSQPTGGLAVYEQYF. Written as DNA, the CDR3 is TGTGCCAGCAGCCAACCAACCGGCGGGCTAGCGGTATACGAGCAGTACTTC.

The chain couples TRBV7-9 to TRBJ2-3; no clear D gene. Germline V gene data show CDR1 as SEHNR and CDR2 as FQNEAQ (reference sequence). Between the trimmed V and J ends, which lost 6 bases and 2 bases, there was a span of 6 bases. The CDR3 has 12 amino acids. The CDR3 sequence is CASSFSTDTQYF. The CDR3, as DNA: TGTGCCAGCAGTTTCTCCACAGATACGCAGTATTTT.

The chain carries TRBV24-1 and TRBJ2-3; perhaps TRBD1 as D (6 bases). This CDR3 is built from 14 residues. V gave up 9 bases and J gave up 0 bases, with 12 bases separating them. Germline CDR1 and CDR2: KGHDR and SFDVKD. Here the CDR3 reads CATRERGSTDTQYF. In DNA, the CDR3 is TGTGCCACCCGCGAGAGGGGGAGCACAGATACGCAGTATTTT.

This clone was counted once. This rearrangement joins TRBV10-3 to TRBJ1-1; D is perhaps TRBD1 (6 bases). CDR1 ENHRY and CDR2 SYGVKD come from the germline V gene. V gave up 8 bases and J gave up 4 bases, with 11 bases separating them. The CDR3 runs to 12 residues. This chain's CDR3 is CAILGAGTEAFF. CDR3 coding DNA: TGTGCCATCTTGGGGGCGGGCACTGAAGCTTTCTTT.

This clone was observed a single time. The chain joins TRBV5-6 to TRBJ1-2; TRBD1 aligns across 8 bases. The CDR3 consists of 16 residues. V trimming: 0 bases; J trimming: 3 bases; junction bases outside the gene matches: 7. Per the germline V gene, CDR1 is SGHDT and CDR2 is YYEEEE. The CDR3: CASSLVGTGGDYGYTF. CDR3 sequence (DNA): TGTGCCAGCAGCTTGGTCGGGACAGGAGGGGACTATGGCTACACCTTC. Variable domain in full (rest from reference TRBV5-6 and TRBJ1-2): DAGVTQSPTHLIKTRGQQVTLRCSPKSGHDTVSWYQQALGQGPQFIFQYYEEEERQRGNFPDRFSGHQFPNYSSELNVNALLLGDSALYLCASSLVGTGGDYGYTFGSGTRLTVV.

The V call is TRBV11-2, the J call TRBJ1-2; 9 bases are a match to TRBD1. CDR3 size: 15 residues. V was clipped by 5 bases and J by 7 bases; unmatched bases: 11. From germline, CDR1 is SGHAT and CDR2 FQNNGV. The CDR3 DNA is TGTGCCAGCAGCCCCCAGACCAACAGGGGGCTTGGCTACACCTTC. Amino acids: CASSPQTNRGLGYTF.

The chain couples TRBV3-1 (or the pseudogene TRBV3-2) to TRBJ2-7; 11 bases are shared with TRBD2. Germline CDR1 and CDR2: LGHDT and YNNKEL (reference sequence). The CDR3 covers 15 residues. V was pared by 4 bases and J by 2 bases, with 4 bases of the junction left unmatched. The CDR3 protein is CASSPPGLAAYEQYF. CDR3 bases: TGTGCCAGCAGCCCACCGGGACTAGCGGCCTACGAGCAGTACTTC.

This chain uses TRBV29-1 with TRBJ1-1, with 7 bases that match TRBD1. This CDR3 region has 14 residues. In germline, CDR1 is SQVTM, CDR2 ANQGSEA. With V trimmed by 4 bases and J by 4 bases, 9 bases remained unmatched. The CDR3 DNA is TGCAGCGTTGGCTGGCAGGGGGTCGGCACTGAAGCTTTCTTT. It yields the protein CSVGWQGVGTEAFF. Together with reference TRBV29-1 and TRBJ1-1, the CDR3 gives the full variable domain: SAVISQKPSRDICQRGTSLTIQCQVDSQVTMMFWYRQQPGQSLTLIATANQGSEATYESGFVIDKFPISRPNLTFSTLTVSNMSPEDSSIYLCSVGWQGVGTEAFFGQGTRLTVV.

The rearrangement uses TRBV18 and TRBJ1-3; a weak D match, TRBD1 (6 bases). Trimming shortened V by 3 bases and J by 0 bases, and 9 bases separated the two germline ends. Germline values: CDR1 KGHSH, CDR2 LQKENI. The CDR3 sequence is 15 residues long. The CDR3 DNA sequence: TGTGCCAGCTCACCGGACAGCGTCTCTGGAAACACCATATATTTT. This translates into CASSPDSVSGNTIYF.